This T cell receptor (beta chain) is from a study of PD-L1 blockade in urothelial cancer. Study in general: Researchers found blood samples held a median of 141,255 T cells.

General study points: More expansion of tumor-associated blood clones, seen at 3 weeks, marked durable-benefit patients.

With regard to this clone: Its antigen is as yet unknown.

The method was immunoSEQ multiplex PCR; TCRdb's version includes in-frame clones alone and lacks a portion of them. The data hold about 81,000 clones, with around 90% observed a single time. CDR3 size: 15 residues. Germline CDR1 reads SQVTM; CDR2 reads ANQGSEA. Trimming took off 4 bases at V and 0 bases at J, with 14 bases between the two ends. Time point indicated: pretreatment peripheral blood. Locally advanced or metastatic urothelial carcinoma affected the patients. The chain couples TRBV29-1 to TRBJ2-3, with D tentatively TRBD2 (6 bases). This receptor was obtained from a woman aged 80 or over with urothelial cancer. Material: PBMCs, obtained around atezolizumab (anti-PD-L1) treatment. CDR3 sequence: CSVVGSGESTDTQYF. DNA of the CDR3: TGCAGCGTTGTGGGTAGCGGAGAGAGCACAGATACGCAGTATTTT.